Detailed here is one TCR beta chain. Its recognized antigen is unknown. No base quality values were provided; no much bigger clone lies one nucleotide off. Trimming takes 0 bases from V and 6 bases from J, and the germline ends sit 11 bases apart. Spanning cysteine to phenylalanine, the CDR3 consists of 15 amino acids. Just the 45-base CDR3 DNA is kept, in frame starting at base 1. TCR CDR3 regions were amplified from genomic DNA by multiplex PCR using the deep immunoSEQ assay. Extracted genomic DNA from each cell subset was spread evenly across all wells of several immunoSEQ 96-well plates, with each plate serving as a replicate. For sorted subsets, about 0.2 ug genomic DNA, equal to about 30,000 T cell genomes, was loaded into each replicate PCR. The purified libraries were quantified using a Qubit 3.0 fluorometer, sized with a Bioanalyzer 2100, and then quantified again using the KAPA Library Quantification kit. Each immunoSEQ 96-well plate was sequenced on its own single-read 150-cycle Illumina NextSeq 550 flow cell. On the study's bioinformatics: The immunoSEQ output contained only junctional sequences without quality scores, so filtering could not match that applied to full-length reads. To assign V/J genes and CDR3, sequences were annotated against IMGT germline references using PyIR, a Python wrapper for IgBLAST v1.9. Any read was removed if the V/J assignment was weak (E-value above 1e-6), the CDR3 was missing, or the read contained stop codons, out-of-frame junctions, or ambiguous translated residues. A V3J clonotype was defined by an identical inferred V gene, J gene, and CDR3 amino acid sequence. To compute the percentage overlap between repertoires, the number of shared unique clonotypes was divided by the size of the smaller repertoire. RTK rarefaction, the Chao1 estimator, and Recon v2.1 estimates of unobserved clonotypes were used to assess repertoire richness. For all TCRbeta clonotypes obtained by the gDNA method from a few donors, generation probabilities were computed with OLGA. TCRdb's version of the immuneACCESS table is confined to in-frame rearrangements and falls short of the full clone set. An unresolved V gene accounts for under half of the shortfall where checked; the remainder is of unknown origin. D and trimming were read from the DNA, whereas the V and J calls and clone size are those reported in that table. This sample lists fewer than 1.8 million clones; approximately 98.5% were detected once. 0.3% to 0.45% of the sample is taken by the ten largest.

This sample is part of a study of shared clonotypes between healthy human individuals (dated by TCRdb to the early 2020s). Broadly, across the study: A couple of women and three men aged 18 to 49 years were included in the cohort. Leukapheresis yielded between about 0.85 and 10 billion PBMCs per donor. To estimate repertoire size and how much clonotypes are shared between individuals, the study performed deep sequencing of blood TCR repertoires from a few healthy adults. Per donor, three plates each were used for CD4 naive and CD4 memory, two for CD8 naive, and one for CD8 memory. Libraries were prepared and TCR repertoires were sequenced by different laboratories using diverse techniques, in order to increase sequencing depth and limit assay-specific biases. On the study overall, not on this receptor specifically: Sampling was restricted to blood, and TCR repertoires in tissues likely differ from the TCR repertoires found in blood. Rarefaction of sorted-subset datasets indicated incomplete sequencing despite the large sequencing depth. Larger estimated clonotype richness was generally found for naive subsets than for memory subsets. Because the study included a small number of donors, the genetic and exposure-history diversity represented was limited. Clonotypes shared by all four sorted-subset donors showed higher generation probabilities than non-shared clonotypes. Pairwise subsampling indicated that sequencing depth was expected to affect the degree of clonotype sharing among donors. Across a few donors, roughly 5.4% of naive CD4, roughly 3.5% of naive CD8, around 2.1% of memory CD4, and roughly 0.41% of memory CD8 clonotypes were shared.

The donors were healthy, HIV-negative adults who had no recently reported acute infections or vaccinations. Every donor was a Caucasian adult living in Nashville, Tennessee, USA. CD4+ T cells were enriched by magnetic negative selection; naive cells were then positively selected on CD45RA, and the negative fraction formed the memory subset. Blood was collected by leukapheresis, and PBMCs were isolated by Ficoll-Histopaque density gradient centrifugation and then cryopreserved in liquid nitrogen vapor phase. Purity and quantity of every magnetically sorted T cell population were checked by analytical flow cytometry. Genomic DNA was isolated from every sorted fraction and measured by UV absorbance on a Nanodrop 2000c.

The clonotype comes from a man in his thirties or forties in good health. Source material: naive CD4+ T cells sorted from blood. The sample's cell subset or site label, in plain terms: CD45RA+ positively selected. The sequence joins TRBV23-1 to TRBJ2-2; no D gene call is confident. TRBV23-1 is an ORF, and what it does is uncertain. This receptor has the CDR3 CASSQSILSPGELFF. In nucleotide form, the sequence is TGCGCCAGCAGTCAATCGATATTGAGTCCCGGGGAGCTGTTTTTT.